This entry describes one TCR beta chain. The data were obtained in a study of blood T cell repertoires in COVID-19. Whole-study context: COVID-19 samples from acute and convalescent phases originated in the United States, Italy and Spain.

Cohort placement rested on clinical history that participants reported themselves. The table came from immunoSEQ multiplex PCR; TCRdb's copy has only in-frame clones and leaves some out. Here the sample spans about 400,000 clones, more than 75% being singletons. V shed 4 bases, J shed 0 bases, and the junction held 3 bases outside the gene matches. CDR3 length: 15 residues. Germline CDR1 SGDLS, CDR2 YYNGEE. This rearrangement joins TRBV9 to TRBJ2-7; 11 bases map to TRBD2. This receptor was obtained from a man aged 35 to 55 in a cohort exposed to, infected with or recovered from COVID-19 (not recorded which). The sample was PBMCs or T cells enriched from blood (not recorded which). The CDR3 loop is CASSTTSGSSYEQYF. The CDR3 coding sequence is TGTGCCAGCAGCACCACTAGCGGGAGCTCCTACGAGCAGTACTTC.